The count of the clone carrying this T cell receptor (beta chain) is one. This entry is derived from a study of blood T cell repertoires in COVID-19. V dropped 1 base and J dropped 11 bases, with 9 bases sitting between them. This CDR3 region has 13 residues. Germline CDR1 SGHTA, CDR2 FQGNSA. Generated by immunoSEQ multiplex PCR, the TCRdb table keeps only in-frame clones and is missing some. The profile shows 150,000 to 160,000 clones, roughly 80% of them singletons. The source of this sequence is a man in his 60s with acute or convalescent COVID-19. Material for sequencing was peripheral blood. V gene TRBV7-2 combines with J gene TRBJ1-6; D gene ambiguous. The CDR3 sequence is CASSLGTETPLHF. The CDR3 DNA sequence: TGTGCCAGCAGCTTAGGTACAGAGACACCCCTCCACTTT.